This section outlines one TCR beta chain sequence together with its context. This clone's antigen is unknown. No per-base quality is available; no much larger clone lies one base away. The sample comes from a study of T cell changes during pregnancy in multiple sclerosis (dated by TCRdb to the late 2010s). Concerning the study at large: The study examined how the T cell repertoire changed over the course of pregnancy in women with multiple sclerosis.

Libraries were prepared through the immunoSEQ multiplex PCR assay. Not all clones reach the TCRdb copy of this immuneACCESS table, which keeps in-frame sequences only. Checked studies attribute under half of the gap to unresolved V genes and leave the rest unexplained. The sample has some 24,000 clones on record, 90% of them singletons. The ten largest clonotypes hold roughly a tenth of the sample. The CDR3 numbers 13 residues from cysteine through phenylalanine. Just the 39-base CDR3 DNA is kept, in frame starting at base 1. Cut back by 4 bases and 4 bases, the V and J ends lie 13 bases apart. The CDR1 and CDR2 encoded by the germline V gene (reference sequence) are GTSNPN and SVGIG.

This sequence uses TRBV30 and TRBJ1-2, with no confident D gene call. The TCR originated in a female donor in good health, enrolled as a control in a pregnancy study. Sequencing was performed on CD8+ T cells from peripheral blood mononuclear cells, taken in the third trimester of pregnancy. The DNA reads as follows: TGTGCCTGGACCCCCCTCGGGTCCTATGGCTACACCTTC. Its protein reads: CAWTPLGSYGYTF.